This TCR beta chain was profiled in a study of CD8+CD57+ T cells in acquired aplastic anemia. The wider study: DNA recovered from sorted CD4+ and CD8+ cells had a mean of approximately 3.2 ug.

General study findings and limits: Patients and controls shared 25 to 30 CD8+ CDR3 sequences, highly expressed in patients. Patients did not significantly differ from controls in CD8+ Simpson's diversity.

Genomic DNA templated the TCR beta VDJ and CDR3 profiling. One entry per CDR3 protein, called by TCRdb with MiXCR from the reads. The profile shows approximately 100,000 distinct CDR3 sequences, around 68% of them singletons. This clonotype has ten or more counts. Its antigen is not identified. Sequencing was done on patients that had shown CD8+CD57+ cell expansion by flow cytometry. Severe acquired aplastic anemia was the diagnosis recorded for all patients. The germline gives CDR1 MNHNS, CDR2 SASEGT. V lost 6 bases and J lost 3, with 15 bases in between. This CDR3 comprises 14 residues. The chain joins TRBV6-1 to TRBJ2-7, with D maybe TRBD1 (6 bases). Specimen: sorted CD4+, CD8+, or CD8+CD57+ T cells (not recorded which) from PBMCs. This clonotype was obtained from a human donor with aplastic anemia. The CDR3 bases are TGTGCCAGCAGCCCACTGGGGGCCAGCTACGAGCAGTACTTC. Translating gives CASSPLGASYEQYF.